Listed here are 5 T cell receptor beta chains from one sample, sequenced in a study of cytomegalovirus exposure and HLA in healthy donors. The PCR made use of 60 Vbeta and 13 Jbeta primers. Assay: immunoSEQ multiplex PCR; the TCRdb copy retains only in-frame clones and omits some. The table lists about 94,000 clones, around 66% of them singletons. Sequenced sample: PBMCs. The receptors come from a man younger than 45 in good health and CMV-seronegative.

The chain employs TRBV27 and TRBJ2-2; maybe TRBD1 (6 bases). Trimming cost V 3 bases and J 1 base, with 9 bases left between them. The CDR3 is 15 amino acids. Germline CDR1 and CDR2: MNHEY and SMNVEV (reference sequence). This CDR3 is CASSFDRRNTGELFF. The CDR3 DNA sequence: TGTGCCAGCAGTTTTGACAGGAGGAACACCGGGGAGCTGTTTTTT.

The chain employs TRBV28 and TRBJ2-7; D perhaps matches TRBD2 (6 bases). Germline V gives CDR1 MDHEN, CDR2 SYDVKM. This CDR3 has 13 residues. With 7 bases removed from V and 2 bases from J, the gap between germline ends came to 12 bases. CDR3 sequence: CASTWGVTYEQYF. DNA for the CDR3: TGTGCCAGCACCTGGGGGGTCACCTACGAGCAGTACTTC.

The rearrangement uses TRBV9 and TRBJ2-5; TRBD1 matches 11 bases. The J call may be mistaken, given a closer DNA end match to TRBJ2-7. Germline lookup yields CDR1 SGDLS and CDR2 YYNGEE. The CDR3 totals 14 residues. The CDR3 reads CASSAGQGVYEQYF. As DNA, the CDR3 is TGTGCCAGCAGCGCGGGACAGGGGGTCTACGAGCAGTACTTC.

For the CDR3, the DNA is TGCGCCAGCAGCTTTCGGGGGATCTCTGGGGCCAACGTCCTGACTTTC. This codes for CASSFRGISGANVLTF. The chain joins TRBV5-1 to TRBJ2-6; tentatively, D is TRBD2 (6 bases). Per germline, CDR1 SGHRS and CDR2 YFSETQ. V gave up 2 bases and J gave up 0 bases, with 9 bases separating them. This CDR3 contains 16 residues.

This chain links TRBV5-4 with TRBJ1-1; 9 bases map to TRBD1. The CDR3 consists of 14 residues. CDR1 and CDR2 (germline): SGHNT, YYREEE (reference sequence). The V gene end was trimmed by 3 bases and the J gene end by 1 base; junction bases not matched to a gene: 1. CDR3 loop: CASSSTGGNTEAFF. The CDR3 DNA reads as TGTGCCAGCAGCTCGACAGGGGGGAACACTGAAGCTTTCTTT.